Described below is a single TCR beta chain sequence and its context. No cognate antigen has been identified for it. No base quality values were provided; no much bigger clone lies one nucleotide off. These data belong to a study of T cells after yellow fever vaccination (dated by TCRdb to about 2019). Background for the entire study: The SMART-Seq v4 Ultra Low Input RNA kit was used to prepare libraries from fractions with low cell numbers. Blood was collected at multiple timepoints before and after primary and secondary immunization, and bulk PBMC replicates and cell subsets were isolated. The cohort comprised two healthy male donors, one aged 18 to 30 and one aged 30 to 40 years. To follow T-cell clones before and after primary and booster YFV17D yellow fever vaccination, bulk TCR alpha and beta repertoires were sequenced over time.

Sequencing relied on an Illumina NovaSeq 6000. Synthesis of TCR cDNA relied on 5'RACE template switching, a step that introduced a universal primer site along with unique molecular identifiers. Priming of cDNA synthesis was performed from both the TCR alpha and TCR beta constant segments. Library amplification used two PCR steps, and the second PCR step added sample barcodes and sequencing adapters. Libraries were sequenced on Illumina HiSeq 2500 (2x100 bp) or NovaSeq (2x150 bp). The authors' analysis ran thus. Reads were demultiplexed and collapsed into UMI consensus sequences with MIGEC, and V(D)J alignment was performed with MiXCR. Clonotypes responding to the vaccine were identified with edgeR on replicate PBMC samples, with the criteria of FDR below 0.01 and a log2 fold change above 5 up to day 15. Each bulk clonotype was labeled CD4 or CD8 based on which sequenced repertoire, CD4 or CD8, contained the clonotype at higher abundance. TCRdb passed the public sequencing reads through fastp at Q25 and MiXCR, retaining productive beta sequences. Each record represents a unique CDR3 protein, reported with the most common genes and DNA among its rows. TCRdb, not the original authors, processed these V and J calls. A total of some 320,000 distinct CDR3 sequences appear in this sample, 7.5% to 9.5% of them only once. Jointly, the top ten make up about 3.7% of the sample.

In the paper's terms, the treatment or condition label means: live attenuated yellow fever vaccine strain. A standard Ficoll-Paque protocol was used to isolate PBMCs from peripheral blood. CD4 and CD8 T-cell fractions were isolated with Dynabeads CD4 and CD8 positive selection kits. TriZol was used to extract RNA from bulk PBMCs, CD4 and CD8 fractions, and dextramer-positive and dextramer-negative fractions. The investigation overall reported the following: The secondary T-cell response was weaker than the primary response but faster, peaking on day 5 instead of day 15. Computational filtering was required because FACS-sorted repertoires could contain abundant contaminating clonotypes from the bulk population. A small share of clonotypes was detected in both CD4 and CD8 compartments, with the overlap likely arising from convergent recombination. Most clones expanded after primary vaccination were re-detected after the booster (96% of CD4 and approximately 89% of CD8), suggesting broad memory maintenance. The study included only two donors, which limits how far the findings can be generalized.

The sequence came from a man aged 18 to 35 who received the YFV17D yellow fever vaccine. The source was CD4+ T cells sorted from PBMCs, collected 5 days after the yellow fever booster vaccination.

The DNA is TGTGCCAGTAGTATAGACGCGGTGGCGTGGACTGAAGCTTTCTTT. This translates into CASSIDAVAWTEAFF. The chain uses TRBV19 and TRBJ1-1, with no confidently assigned D gene. Measured from the cysteine to the phenylalanine, the CDR3 is 15 residues long. The retained sequence is limited to the CDR3, 45 bases, with the frame set at the first base. V is pared back by 0 bases and J by 5 bases, with 13 bases lying between the germline termini. The germline V gene (reference sequence) gives CDR1 as LNHDA and CDR2 as SQIVND.